The 2 T cell receptor beta chains in this list originate from one sample, sequenced in a study of T cell clones after liver transplantation. Some clones are missing from TCRdb's copy, which holds only in-frame ones; the method was immunoSEQ multiplex PCR. The data show just under 60,000 clones, around two thirds seen once. The sequencing used CD4+ T cells from blood, collected at the 15-month timepoint. The receptors derive from a human patient who received a liver transplant. T cells may partly derive from the graft donor.

The V call is TRBV7-2, the J call TRBJ2-1; 9 bases map to TRBD2. This CDR3 contains 15 residues. J lost 7 bases, V lost 1 base, and 5 bases had no gene match. Germline assignment: CDR1 SGHTA and CDR2 FQGNSA. CDR3 sequence: CASSLGGRGLNEQFF. The CDR3 DNA sequence: TGTGCCAGCAGCTTAGGCGGGAGGGGGCTTAATGAGCAGTTCTTC.

This clone was found a few times. V usage is TRBV7-2 and J usage is TRBJ2-3; 9 bases align to TRBD2. The CDR3 has 16 amino acids. Germline CDR1 reads SGHTA; CDR2 reads FQGNSA. V trimming: 5 bases; J trimming: 4 bases; junction bases outside the gene matches: 10. In DNA form, the CDR3 reads TGTGCCAGCAGCCCGCTAGCGGGAAGCAGGTCAGATACGCAGTATTTT. It is translated as CASSPLAGSRSDTQYF.